Listed below are T cell receptor beta chains from one sample, sequenced in a study of regulatory T cells in long-lasting Graves disease. Using its own MiXCR run on the multiplex PCR reads, TCRdb lists one record per CDR3 protein. The table records roughly 500,000 distinct CDR3 sequences, less than 25% of them present only once. The material was peripheral blood mononuclear cells (PBMCs), obtained when the disease was refractory, from a patient treated with antithyroid drugs. Every receptor here comes from a female donor with Graves disease. The CDR3 runs from the conserved cysteine through the conserved F or W. Each record gives: D gene, V gene, J gene, clone size, CDR3 DNA, CDR3 protein. A D gene is named only where the DNA matches it firmly. The listing skips clone size in some rows; elsewhere it reads once, few, many or a size class.

>TRBD1|TRBV6-1|TRBJ2-5|many
TGTGCCAGCAGATCACAGGGGTGGGAGACCCAGTACTTC
CASRSQGWETQYF
>.|TRBV5-5|TRBJ1-1|many
TGTGCCAGCAGCTTAGCACAGACGAACACTGAAGCTTTCTTT
CASSLAQTNTEAFF
>.|TRBV2|TRBJ2-1|.
TGTGCCAGCAGTGCGTCCATCCCCCCCAATGAGCAGTTCTTC
CASSASIPPNEQFF
>TRBD1|TRBV6-1|TRBJ1-1|many
TGTGCCAGCCACCGCCCGGGACAGGGAACCACTGAAGCTTTCTTT
CASHRPGQGTTEAFF
>.|TRBV6-5|TRBJ1-1|many
TGTGCCAGCAGTTCGATAGGGACTGAAGCTTTCTTT
CASSSIGTEAFF
>.|TRBV6-1|TRBJ2-7|few
TGTGCCACCAGTGATGGCAGTACCTACGAGCAGTACTTC
CATSDGSTYEQYF
>.|TRBV7-2|TRBJ1-2|.
TGTGCCAGCAGCCCCGGACACGTTTCCTATGGCTACACCTTC
CASSPGHVSYGYTF
>.|TRBV7-2|TRBJ2-5|many
TGTGCCAGCATACCCCGGTGGGGGAGAGAGACCCAGTACTTC
CASIPRWGRETQYF
>.|TRBV11-2|TRBJ1-1|many
TGTGCCAGCAGCTTAGGGCCGGACAGGAACACTGAAGCTTTCTTT
CASSLGPDRNTEAFF
>.|TRBV4-1|TRBJ1-1|many
TGTGCCAGCAGCCAAGACCGAAGGGGCATGAACACTGAAGCTTTCTTT
CASSQDRRGMNTEAFF
>TRBD2|TRBV11-2|TRBJ2-3|once
TGTGCCAGCAGCGTAGGGACTAGCGGAATCACAGATACGCAGTATTTT
CASSVGTSGITDTQYF
>TRBD1|TRBV5-1|TRBJ1-1|few
TGCGCCAGCAGCATTGGGACAGGGGGGCAAGCTTTCTTT
CASSIGTGGQAFF
>.|TRBV12-3/TRBV12-4|TRBJ2-3|.
TGTGCCAGCAGTGCGGACCTATCCACAGATACGCAGTATTTT
CASSADLSTDTQYF
>.|TRBV2|TRBJ1-1|many
TGTGCCAGCAGTACGGGTCGGCGCACTGAAGCTTTCTTT
CASSTGRRTEAFF
>TRBD1|TRBV12-3/TRBV12-4|TRBJ2-5|many
TGTGCCAGCACCGAACTACAGGGGGCAGAGACCCAGTACTTC
CASTELQGAETQYF
>.|TRBV30|TRBJ1-4|.
TGTGCCTGGAGTGTAAGGGGACCGTTGAATGAAAAACTGTTTTTT
CAWSVRGPLNEKLFF
>TRBD2|TRBV7-6|TRBJ2-7|few
TGTGCCAGCAGCTTAGGAGCGGGAGTCAACTACGAGCAGTACTTC
CASSLGAGVNYEQYF
>.|TRBV19|TRBJ1-2|.
TGTGCCAGTAGTAAAAAGGGGCCTGGATATGGCTACACCTTC
CASSKKGPGYGYTF